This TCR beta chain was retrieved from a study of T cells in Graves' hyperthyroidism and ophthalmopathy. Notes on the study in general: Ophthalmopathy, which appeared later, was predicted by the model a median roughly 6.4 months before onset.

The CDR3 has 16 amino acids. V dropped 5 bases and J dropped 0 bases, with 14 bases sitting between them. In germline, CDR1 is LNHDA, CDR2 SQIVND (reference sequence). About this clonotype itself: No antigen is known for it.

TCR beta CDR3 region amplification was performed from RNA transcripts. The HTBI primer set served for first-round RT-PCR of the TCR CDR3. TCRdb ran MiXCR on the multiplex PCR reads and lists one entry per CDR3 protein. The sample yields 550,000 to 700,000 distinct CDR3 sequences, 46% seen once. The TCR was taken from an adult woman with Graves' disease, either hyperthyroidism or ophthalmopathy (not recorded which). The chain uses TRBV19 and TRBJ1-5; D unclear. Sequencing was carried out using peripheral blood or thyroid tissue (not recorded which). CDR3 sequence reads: CASSLRARNSNQPQHF. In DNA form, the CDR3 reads TGTGCCAGTAGTCTCCGGGCGCGGAATAGCAATCAGCCCCAGCATTTT.